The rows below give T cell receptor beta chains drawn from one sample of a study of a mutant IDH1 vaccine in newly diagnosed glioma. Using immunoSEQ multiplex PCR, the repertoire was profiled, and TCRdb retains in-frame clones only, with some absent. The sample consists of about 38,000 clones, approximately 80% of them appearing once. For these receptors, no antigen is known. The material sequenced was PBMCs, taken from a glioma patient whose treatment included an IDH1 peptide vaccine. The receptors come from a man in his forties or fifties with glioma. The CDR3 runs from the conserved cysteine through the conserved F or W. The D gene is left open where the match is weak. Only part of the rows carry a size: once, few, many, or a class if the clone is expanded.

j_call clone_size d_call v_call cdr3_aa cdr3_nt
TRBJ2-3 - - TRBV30 CAWSWGAASDTQYF TGTGCCTGGAGTTGGGGAGCCGCCTCGGATACGCAGTATTTT
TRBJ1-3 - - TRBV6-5 CASSYTGTGNTIYF TGTGCCAGCAGTTACACAGGGACAGGAAACACCATATATTTT
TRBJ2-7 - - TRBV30 CAWTRGVRVGTYEQYF TGTGCCTGGACAAGGGGGGTCAGGGTTGGGACCTACGAGCAGTACTTC
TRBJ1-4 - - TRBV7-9 CASSLRESNNEKLFF TGTGCCAGCAGCCTCCGCGAATCAAATAATGAAAAACTGTTTTTT
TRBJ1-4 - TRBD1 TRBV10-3 CAISPRQGANEKLFF TGTGCCATCAGCCCTCGACAGGGGGCTAATGAAAAACTGTTTTTT
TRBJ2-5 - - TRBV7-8 CASSLEDREETQYF TGTGCCAGCAGCTTAGAGGACAGAGAGGAGACCCAGTACTTC
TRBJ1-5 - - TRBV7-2 CASSLDSNQPQHF TGTGCCAGCAGCTTAGACAGCAATCAGCCCCAGCATTTT
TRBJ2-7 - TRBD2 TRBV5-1 CASSQAGTSMREQYF TGCGCCAGCAGCCAAGCCGGGACTAGCATGAGAGAGCAGTACTTC
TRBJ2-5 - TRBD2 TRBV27 CASSLKPFGLAGGWGTQYF TGTGCCAGCAGTTTAAAACCATTTGGACTAGCGGGAGGTTGGGGGACCCAGTACTTC
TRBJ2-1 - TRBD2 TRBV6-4 CASSRERGGRNEQFF TGTGCCAGCAGTAGGGAGCGGGGGGGCCGGAATGAGCAGTTCTTC
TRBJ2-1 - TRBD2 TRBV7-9 CASSLEGLAGQPLYNEQFF TGTGCCAGCAGCTTAGAGGGACTAGCGGGACAACCTTTATACAATGAGCAGTTCTTC
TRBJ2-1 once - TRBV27 CASRPSSSYNEQFF TGTGCCAGCAGACCTTCGAGCTCCTACAATGAGCAGTTCTTC
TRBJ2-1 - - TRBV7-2 CASSLQGPRSEQFF TGTGCCAGCAGCCTCCAGGGCCCCAGGAGTGAGCAGTTCTTC
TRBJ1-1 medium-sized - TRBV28 CASKGLNTEAFF TGTGCCAGCAAGGGGTTGAACACTGAAGCTTTCTTT
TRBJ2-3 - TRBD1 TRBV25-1 CASSEWTGKADTQYF TGTGCCAGCAGTGAGTGGACAGGGAAGGCAGATACGCAGTATTTT
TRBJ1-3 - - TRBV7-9 CASSPPGASSGNTIYF TGTGCCAGCAGCCCTCCAGGGGCCAGCTCTGGAAACACCATATATTTT
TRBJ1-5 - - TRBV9 CASSAGPGRNQPQHF TGTGCCAGCAGCGCAGGACCGGGACGCAATCAGCCCCAGCATTTT
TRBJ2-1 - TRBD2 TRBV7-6 CASSRGGAGNEQFF TGTGCCAGCAGCAGGGGAGGGGCTGGCAATGAGCAGTTCTTC
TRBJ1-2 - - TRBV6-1 CASSETANYGYTF TGTGCCAGCAGTGAGACAGCTAACTATGGCTACACCTTC
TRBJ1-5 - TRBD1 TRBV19 CASSAWDRGPINQPQHF TGTGCCAGTAGTGCATGGGACAGGGGGCCTATAAATCAGCCCCAGCATTTT
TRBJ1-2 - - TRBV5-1 CASRWDLGLRDGYTF TGCGCCAGCAGGTGGGACCTGGGCTTAAGGGATGGCTACACCTTC
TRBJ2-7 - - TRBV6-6 CASSPLYEQYF TGTGCCAGCAGTCCCCTGTACGAGCAGTACTTC
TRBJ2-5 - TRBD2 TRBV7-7 CASSAGLAGGAGGETQYF TGTGCTAGCAGCGCCGGGCTAGCGGGAGGTGCCGGGGGGGAGACCCAGTACTTC
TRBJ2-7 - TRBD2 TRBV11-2 CASSRAGTSGSVLREQYF TGTGCCAGCAGTCGGGCGGGGACTAGCGGGAGCGTCCTAAGGGAGCAGTACTTC
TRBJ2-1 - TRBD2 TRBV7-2 CASSTGTSGRRVGNEQFF TGTGCCAGCAGCACCGGGACTAGCGGGAGAAGAGTAGGGAATGAGCAGTTCTTC
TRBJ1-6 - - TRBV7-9 CASKSTSSYNSPLHF TGTGCCAGCAAGAGTACGAGCTCCTATAATTCACCCCTCCACTTT
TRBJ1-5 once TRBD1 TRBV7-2 CASSLAGTGHQPQHF TGTGCCAGCAGCTTAGCTGGGACAGGCCATCAGCCCCAGCATTTT
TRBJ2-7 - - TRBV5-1 CASSSLGRPYEQYF TGCGCCAGCAGCTCCCTCGGGAGACCCTACGAGCAGTACTTC
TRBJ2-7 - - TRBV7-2 CASSRDLYEQYF TGTGCCAGCAGCAGGGACTTGTACGAGCAGTACTTC
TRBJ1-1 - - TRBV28 CASIQGGMNTEAFF TGTGCCAGCATTCAGGGTGGGATGAACACTGAAGCTTTCTTT
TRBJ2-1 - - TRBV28 CASSRIEAGYNEQFF TGTGCCAGCAGCCGCATTGAGGCTGGGTACAATGAGCAGTTCTTC
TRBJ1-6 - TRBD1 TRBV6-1 CASRRDRGGSPLHF TGTGCCAGCAGGCGGGACAGGGGTGGGTCACCCCTCCACTTT
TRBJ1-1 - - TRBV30 CAWGGDRAGGNTEAFF TGTGCCTGGGGGGGAGACCGGGCAGGCGGGAACACTGAAGCTTTCTTT
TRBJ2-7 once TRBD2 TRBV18 CASSPPGLGREQYF TGTGCCAGCTCACCCCCTGGACTAGGGAGGGAGCAGTACTTC
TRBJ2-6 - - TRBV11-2 CASSLAGANVLTF TGTGCCAGCAGCTTAGCTGGGGCCAACGTCCTGACTTTC
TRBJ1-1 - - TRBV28 CASRLLRGDGTEAFF TGTGCCAGCCGACTCCTCAGGGGCGATGGCACTGAAGCTTTCTTT
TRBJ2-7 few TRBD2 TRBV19 CASKGGGLANEQYF TGTGCCAGTAAGGGCGGGGGGCTCGCCAACGAGCAGTACTTC
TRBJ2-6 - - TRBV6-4 CASSETRANVLTF TGTGCCAGCAGTGAAACAAGAGCCAACGTCCTGACTTTC
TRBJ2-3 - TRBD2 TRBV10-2 CASIERGGVDTQYF TGCGCCAGCATAGAGCGGGGGGGGGTAGATACGCAGTATTTT
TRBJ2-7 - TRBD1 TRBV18 CASSGTGVSYEQYF TGTGCCAGCTCAGGGACAGGGGTGTCCTACGAGCAGTACTTC
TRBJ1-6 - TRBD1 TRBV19 CASNPNHRGNSPLHF TGTGCCAGTAACCCCAATCACAGGGGGAATTCACCCCTCCACTTT
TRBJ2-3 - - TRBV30 CAAPGRGTDTQYF TGTGCCGCCCCAGGCAGGGGCACAGATACGCAGTATTTT
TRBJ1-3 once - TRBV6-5 CASRRDVSSGNTIYF TGTGCCAGCAGACGGGACGTAAGCTCTGGAAACACCATATATTTT
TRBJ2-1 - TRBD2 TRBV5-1 CASSLGGSGDEQFF TGCGCCAGCAGCTTGGGCGGGAGCGGAGATGAGCAGTTCTTC
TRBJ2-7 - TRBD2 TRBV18 CASSPLGVRLPLGTSARYEQYF TGTGCCAGCTCACCTCTCGGGGTCAGACTCCCTTTAGGGACTAGCGCACGCTACGAGCAGTACTTC
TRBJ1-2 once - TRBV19 CASSEGGNYGYTF TGTGCCAGTAGTGAGGGAGGCAACTATGGCTACACCTTC
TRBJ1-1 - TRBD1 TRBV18 CASSPLPGQGDGEAFF TGTGCCAGCTCACCCCTCCCGGGACAGGGTGACGGTGAAGCTTTCTTT
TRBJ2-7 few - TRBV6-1 CASRAASSTPYEQYF TGTGCCAGCCGTGCGGCTTCTTCAACCCCCTACGAGCAGTACTTC
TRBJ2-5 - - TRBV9 CASSRRAVQETQYF TGTGCCAGCAGCCGGCGGGCGGTGCAAGAGACCCAGTACTTC
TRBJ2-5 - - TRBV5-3 CARSFGDEKETQYF TGTGCCAGAAGCTTTGGGGACGAAAAAGAGACCCAGTACTTC
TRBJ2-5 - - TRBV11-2 CASSLTTGGRGETQYF TGTGCCAGCAGCTTAACGACTGGGGGCAGGGGCGAGACCCAGTACTTC
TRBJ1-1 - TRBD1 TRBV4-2 CASRAETGRENTEAFF TGTGCCAGCAGGGCGGAGACAGGGAGAGAGAACACTGAAGCTTTCTTT
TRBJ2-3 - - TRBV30 CAWSVLNGVNTQYF TGTGCCTGGAGTGTACTAAACGGGGTAAATACGCAGTATTTT
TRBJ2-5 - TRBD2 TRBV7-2 CASSPVGGGGTETQYF TGTGCCAGCAGCCCAGTCGGCGGGGGGGGCACAGAGACCCAGTACTTC
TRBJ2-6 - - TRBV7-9 CASQTVSSGANVLTF TGTGCCAGCCAGACAGTCTCCTCTGGGGCCAACGTCCTGACTTTC